This T cell receptor beta chain was sequenced in a study of blood T cell repertoires in COVID-19. Study-wide background: Material from acute and convalescent COVID-19 was sourced from the United States, Italy and Spain. From T cells, B-cell-depleted T cells, or PBMCs came the material, which was cDNA or gDNA.

TCRdb keeps only in-frame clones here, not all; method: immunoSEQ multiplex PCR. The sample consists of 120,000 to 150,000 clones, around 84% of them appearing once. Germline CDR1 is MDHEN and CDR2 is SYDVKM. Unmatched junction bases numbered 5, after V lost 2 bases and J lost 2 bases. The CDR3 sequence is 16 residues long. Sample: peripheral blood. This sequence joins TRBV28 and TRBJ2-1; 8 bases align to TRBD1. This receptor was identified in a human donor in a cohort sampled during active COVID-19. The CDR3 spells CASSLIGTGTYNEQFF. CDR3 sequence (DNA): TGTGCCAGCAGTTTAATAGGGACAGGTACCTACAATGAGCAGTTCTTC. Looking up the rest from reference TRBV28 and TRBJ2-1 gives the full variable domain: DVKVTQSSRYLVKRTGEKVFLECVQDMDHENMFWYRQDPGLGLRLIYFSYDVKMKEKGDIPEGYSVSREKKERFSLILESASTNQTSMYLCASSLIGTGTYNEQFFGPGTRLTVL.